This passage covers 2 T cell receptor beta chains from one sample sequenced in a study of early T cells in non-severe SARS-CoV-2 infection. TCRdb redid the calling of the 5' RACE reads with MiXCR, one entry per CDR3 protein. The profile shows 70,000 to 85,000 distinct CDR3 sequences, 9.5% to 13% of them singletons. Sequencing was performed on whole blood. These receptors were collected from an adult who was a healthcare worker with PCR-confirmed SARS-CoV-2 infection or an uninfected control (not recorded which).

This clonotype was seen ten or more times. The CDR3 region is CSAGGQAGNTIYF. The CDR3 DNA sequence: TGCAGTGCGGGTGGTCAGGCTGGAAACACCATATATTTT. V usage is TRBV20-1 and J usage is TRBJ1-3, with D unclear. The CDR3 contains 13 residues. V lost 6 bases and J 2 bases, leaving 11 bases between the germline ends. Germline CDR1 is DFQATT and CDR2 is SNEGSKA (reference sequence).

This clonotype was observed a single time. A much bigger clone sits one base away, suggesting this may be a read error. The V gene is TRBV10-3, the J gene TRBJ1-5, with a possible D match to TRBD1 (6 bases). The CDR3 spans 16 residues. Trimming shortened V by 0 bases and J by 3 bases, and 12 bases separated the two germline ends. In germline, CDR1 is ENHRY, CDR2 SYGVKD. The CDR3 reads CAISESAGVINQPQHF. CDR3 DNA sequence: TGTGCCATCAGTGAGTCGGCAGGGGTTATCAATCAGCCCCAGCATTTT.